Listed here is a single T cell receptor (beta chain). Its matching antigen is unknown. With V trimmed by 0 bases and J by 4 bases, 7 bases remained unmatched. CDR1 is SGHRS and CDR2 is YFSETQ in the germline V gene. CDR3 length equals 16 residues. The repertoire was sequenced with immunoSEQ multiplex PCR; TCRdb's copy has only in-frame clones and lacks some. Found here are roughly 2.5 million clones, about 92% of them singletons; the top ten hold over 0.12%. This sample stems from a study of shared clonotypes between healthy human individuals. Study-level findings and limits: For naive CD4 cells, 4% to 6% of clonotypes were shared across a few donors. Represented genetic and exposure-history diversity was restricted by having few donors.

Sample: naive CD4+ T cells sorted from blood. Subset of the sample: CD45RA+ positively selected. The source is a man younger than 30 in good health. The rearrangement joins TRBV5-1 to TRBJ1-3, with 7 bases that match TRBD1. CDR3 coding DNA: TGCGCCAGCAGCTTGGGTGGACAGGTTTTCGGAAACACCATATATTTT. Translation gives CASSLGGQVFGNTIYF.